One and the same sample provided the 3 T cell receptor beta chains below, sequenced in a study of T cell changes during pregnancy in multiple sclerosis. The method was immunoSEQ multiplex PCR; TCRdb's version includes in-frame clones alone and lacks a portion of them. The sample carries about 40,000 clones, about 88% recorded once. The source was CD4+ T cells from peripheral blood mononuclear cells, collected in the first trimester of pregnancy. The origin of the receptors is a female donor with multiple sclerosis, enrolled in a pregnancy study.

V is TRBV30 and J is TRBJ1-5; D gene unclear. Germline V gene sequence: CDR1 GTSNPN, CDR2 SVGIG (reference sequence). Trimming took off 3 bases at V and 5 bases at J, with 17 bases between the two ends. CDR3 length equals 15 residues. CDR3 in amino acids: CAWSRGPPVDQPQHF. The CDR3 DNA is TGTGCCTGGAGCCGAGGCCCGCCTGTCGATCAGCCCCAGCATTTT.

The rearrangement uses TRBV20-1 and TRBJ1-2; possible D gene TRBD1, 5 bases. There are 11 residues in the CDR3. CDR1 and CDR2 (germline): DFQATT, SNEGSKA (reference sequence). V gave up 6 bases and J gave up 8 bases, with 13 bases separating them. The CDR3 reads CSAGQRDGYTF. The CDR3 coding sequence is TGCAGTGCGGGGCAGCGGGACGGCTACACCTTC.

This clone was recorded once. CDR3 in amino acids: CASSSTSGQGAHEQYF. CDR3 bases: TGTGCCAGCAGCTCAACCAGCGGACAGGGGGCCCACGAGCAGTACTTC. The V call is TRBV7-2, the J call TRBJ2-7; 11 positions agree with TRBD1. The germline V gene has CDR1 SGHTA and CDR2 FQGNSA. J was trimmed by 5 bases and V by 4 bases; bases with no gene match: 10. CDR3 length: 16 amino acids. The full variable domain, its missing parts supplied by reference TRBV7-2 and TRBJ2-7, is GAGVSQSPSNKVTEKGKDVELRCDPISGHTALYWYRQSLGQGLEFLIYFQGNSAPDKSGLPSDRFSAERTGGSVSTLTIQRTQQEDSAVYLCASSSTSGQGAHEQYFGPGTRLTVT.